The clone carrying this T cell receptor (beta chain) came up a few times. Stated treatment: around 19 received Ad26.COV2.S at low or high dose, single or two shots; 5 received placebo; per-sample allocation not given. Each sample was drawn 63 days after the first injection (of vaccine or placebo). This entry comes from a study of Ad26.COV2.S vaccination and SARS-CoV-2 variants. Study-level background: Participants got Ad26.COV2.S intramuscularly, once or twice 56 days apart.

V was cut by 5 bases and J by 1 base, with 14 bases left in between. The CDR3 length is 15 residues. Germline CDR1 SGHTA, CDR2 FQGNSA. Data came from immunoSEQ multiplex PCR; TCRdb stores just in-frame clones and leaves some out. The sample holds 350,000 to 600,000 clones, about nine tenths seen once. This specimen was peripheral blood, taken in a trial of Ad26.COV2.S vaccine versus placebo. This TCR came from a person between 18 and 65 years old who received the Ad26.COV2.S COVID-19 vaccine or a placebo. The chain joins TRBV7-2 to TRBJ1-1; unclear D gene. The CDR3 sequence is CASSLSATQNTEAFF. The DNA for the CDR3 is TGTGCCAGCAGCCTCTCGGCCACGCAGAACACTGAAGCTTTCTTT. The full variable domain, rest sourced from reference TRBV7-2 and TRBJ1-1, is GAGVSQSPSNKVTEKGKDVELRCDPISGHTALYWYRQSLGQGLEFLIYFQGNSAPDKSGLPSDRFSAERTGGSVSTLTIQRTQQEDSAVYLCASSLSATQNTEAFFGQGTRLTVV.